Here is one T cell receptor beta chain with its context. Germline trimming cut 5 bases from V and 4 bases from J; bases unmatched to any gene: 12. The germline gives CDR1 SNHLY, CDR2 FYNNEI. There are 16 residues in the CDR3. The sample belongs to a study of blood T cell repertoires in COVID-19. Produced via immunoSEQ multiplex PCR; TCRdb's table is partial and in-frame only. This sample yields 150,000 to 250,000 clones, of which about four fifths are seen a single time; around 6% belongs to the top ten. This sequence was found in a woman aged 40 to 55 with COVID-19, enrolled during active disease. The chain has TRBV2 and TRBJ1-1; 8 bases agree with TRBD1. The sample was peripheral blood. DNA of the CDR3: TGTGCCAGCAGTCTATCCCAGGGGGCTTTCGGCACTGAAGCTTTCTTT. Translating it yields CASSLSQGAFGTEAFF.